The clone carrying this T cell receptor beta chain has ten or more counts. The antigen is not known. This sample was included in a study of response to subunit inactivated influenza vaccine. Study outcomes and limitations: Authors proposed each seasonal influenza vaccination draws in few new T cells.

TCRdb analysed the RT-PCR reads with MiXCR anew, one entry per CDR3 protein. This sample has around 490,000 distinct CDR3 sequences, with around 8% found just once. Germline CDR1 DFQATT, CDR2 SNEGSKA (reference sequence). The V and J ends lost 6 bases and 5 bases, in that order; junction bases with no gene match: 5. This CDR3 region has 14 residues. The input for sequencing was PBMCs from blood, taken around 25 months after vaccination. The chain recombines TRBV20-1 with TRBJ2-3, with 13 positions matching TRBD2. This receptor was taken from a man aged 50-75 years who received an inactivated influenza vaccine. DNA of the CDR3: TGCAGTGCAACTAGCGGGGGGGCTGGAGATACGCAGTATTTT. Amino acid sequence: CSATSGGAGDTQYF.